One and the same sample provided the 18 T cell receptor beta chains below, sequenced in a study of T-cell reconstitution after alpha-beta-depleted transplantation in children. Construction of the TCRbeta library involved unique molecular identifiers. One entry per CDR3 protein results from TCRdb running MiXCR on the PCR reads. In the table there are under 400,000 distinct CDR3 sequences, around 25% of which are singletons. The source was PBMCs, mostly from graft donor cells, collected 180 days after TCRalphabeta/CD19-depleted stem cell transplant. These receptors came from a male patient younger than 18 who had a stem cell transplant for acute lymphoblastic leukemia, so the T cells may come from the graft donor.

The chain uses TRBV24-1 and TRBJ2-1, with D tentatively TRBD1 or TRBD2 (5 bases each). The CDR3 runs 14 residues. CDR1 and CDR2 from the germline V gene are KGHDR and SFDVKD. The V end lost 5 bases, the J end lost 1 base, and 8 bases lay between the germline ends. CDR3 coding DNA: TGTGCCACCAGTGTTGGGGGATCCTACAATGAGCAGTTCTTC. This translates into CATSVGGSYNEQFF.

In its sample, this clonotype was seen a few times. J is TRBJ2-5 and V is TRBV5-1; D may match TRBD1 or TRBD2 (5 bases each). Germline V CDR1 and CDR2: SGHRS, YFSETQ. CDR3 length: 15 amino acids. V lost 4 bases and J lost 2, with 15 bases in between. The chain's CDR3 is CASSEHGTVQETQYF. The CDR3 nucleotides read TGCGCCAGCAGCGAGCACGGGACGGTTCAAGAGACCCAGTACTTC.

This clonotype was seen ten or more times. The CDR3 region is CASSLRTMNTEAFF. The CDR3 DNA follows: TGCGCCAGCAGCTTGCGGACCATGAACACTGAAGCTTTCTTT. The J gene is TRBJ1-1, the V gene TRBV5-1; no firm D call. This CDR3 contains 14 residues. V lost 1 base to trimming and J lost 0 bases, with 7 bases between them. CDR1 and CDR2 from the germline V gene are SGHRS and YFSETQ. Full variable domain (missing parts from reference TRBV5-1 and TRBJ1-1): KAGVTQTPRYLIKTRGQQVTLSCSPISGHRSVSWYQQTPGQGLQFLFEYFSETQRNKGNFPGRFSGRQFSNSRSEMNVSTLELGDSALYLCASSLRTMNTEAFFGQGTRLTVV.

The CDR3 nucleotides are TGCAGTGTTCGACTCACCGGGAGTAGTATCGATGAGCAGTTCTTC. This codes for CSVRLTGSSIDEQFF. The J gene is TRBJ2-1, the V gene TRBV20-1; possibly TRBD2 for D (6 bases). Between the trimmed V and J ends, which lost 7 bases and 8 bases, there was a span of 24 bases. The CDR3 contains 15 residues. Germline assignment: CDR1 DFQATT and CDR2 SNEGSKA (reference sequence).

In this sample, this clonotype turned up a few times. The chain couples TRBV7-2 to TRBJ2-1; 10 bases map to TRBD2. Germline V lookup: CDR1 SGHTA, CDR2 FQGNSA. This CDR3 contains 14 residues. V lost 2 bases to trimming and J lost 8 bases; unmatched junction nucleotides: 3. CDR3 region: CASSLYLAGDEQFF. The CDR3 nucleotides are TGTGCCAGCAGCTTATACCTAGCGGGAGATGAGCAGTTCTTC.

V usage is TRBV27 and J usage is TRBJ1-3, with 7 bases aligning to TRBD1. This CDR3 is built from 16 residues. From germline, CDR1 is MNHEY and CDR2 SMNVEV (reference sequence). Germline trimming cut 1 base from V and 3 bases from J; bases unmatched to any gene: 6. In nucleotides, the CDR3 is TGTGCCAGCAGTTTATATGGAGGGGGCAGTGGAAACACCATATATTTT. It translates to CASSLYGGGSGNTIYF.

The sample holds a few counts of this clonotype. CDR3: CSARKEYPYEQYF. In nucleotides, the CDR3 is TGCAGTGCTAGAAAGGAGTACCCCTACGAGCAGTACTTC. The chain combines TRBV20-1 with TRBJ2-7; the D is unclear. Germline lookup yields CDR1 DFQATT and CDR2 SNEGSKA (reference sequence). This CDR3 spans 13 amino acids. V was pared by 2 bases and J by 2 bases, with 10 bases between.

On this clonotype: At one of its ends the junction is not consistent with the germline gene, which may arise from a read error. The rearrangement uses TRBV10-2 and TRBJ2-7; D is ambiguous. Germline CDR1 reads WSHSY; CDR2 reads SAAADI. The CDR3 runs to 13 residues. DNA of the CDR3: TGCGCCAGCAGTGAGTCTCTGAACTACGAGCAGTGCTTC. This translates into CASSESLNYEQCF.

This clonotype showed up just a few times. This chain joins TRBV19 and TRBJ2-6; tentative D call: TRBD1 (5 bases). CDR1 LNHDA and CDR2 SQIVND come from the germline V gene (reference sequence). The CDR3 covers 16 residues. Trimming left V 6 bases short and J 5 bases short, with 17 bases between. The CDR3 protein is CASSLRQLFRANVLTF. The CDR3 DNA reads TGTGCCAGTAGCCTTAGACAGCTTTTCAGGGCCAACGTCCTGACTTTC.

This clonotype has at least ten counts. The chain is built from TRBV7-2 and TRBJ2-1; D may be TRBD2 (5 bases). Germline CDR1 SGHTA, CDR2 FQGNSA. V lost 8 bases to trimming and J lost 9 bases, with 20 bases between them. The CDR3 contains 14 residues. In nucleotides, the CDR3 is TGTGCCAGCGCTAGGGCTCCTCCCGGAGGTGAGCAGTTCTTC. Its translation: CASARAPPGGEQFF.

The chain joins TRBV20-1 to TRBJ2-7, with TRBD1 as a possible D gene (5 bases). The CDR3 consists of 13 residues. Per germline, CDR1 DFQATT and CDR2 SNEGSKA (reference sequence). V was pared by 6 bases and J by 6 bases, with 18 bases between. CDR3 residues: CSADLPGKGEQYF. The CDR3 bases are TGCAGTGCCGACTTACCAGGGAAAGGCGAGCAGTACTTC.

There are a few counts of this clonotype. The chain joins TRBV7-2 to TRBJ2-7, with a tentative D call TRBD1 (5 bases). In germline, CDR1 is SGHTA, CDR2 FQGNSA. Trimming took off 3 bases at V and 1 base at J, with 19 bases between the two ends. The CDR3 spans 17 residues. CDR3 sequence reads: CASSFSPQDAFSYEQYF. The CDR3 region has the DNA TGTGCCAGCAGCTTTTCCCCACAGGATGCCTTTTCCTACGAGCAGTACTTC.

The CDR3 bases are TGTGCCAGCAGTTACTCGGCCCAGGGGGGAAAAGAGACCCAGTACTTC. Its protein product is CASSYSAQGGKETQYF. J is TRBJ2-5 and V is TRBV6-5; tentative D call: TRBD1 (7 bases). Germline V gene lookup returns CDR1 MNHEY and CDR2 SVGAGI. The CDR3 is 16 amino acids. With 0 bases removed from V and 3 bases from J, the gap between germline ends came to 14 bases.

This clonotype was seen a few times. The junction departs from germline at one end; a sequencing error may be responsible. CDR3 DNA sequence: TGTGCCAGCACCTTAGACTATCGGGAGGCTGGAAACACCATATATTTT. Its protein product is CASTLDYREAGNTIYF. This chain joins TRBV7-9 and TRBJ1-3; D not certain. Looked up from germline, CDR1 is SEHNR and CDR2 is FQNEAQ (reference sequence). There are 16 residues in the CDR3. The whole variable domain, filled in from reference TRBV7-9 and TRBJ1-3, reads DTGVSQNPRHKITKRGQNVTFRCDPISEHNRLYWYRQTLGQGPEFLTYFQNEAQLEKSRLLSDRFSAERPKGSFSTLEIQRTEQGDSAMYLCASTLDYREAGNTIYFGEGSWLTVV.

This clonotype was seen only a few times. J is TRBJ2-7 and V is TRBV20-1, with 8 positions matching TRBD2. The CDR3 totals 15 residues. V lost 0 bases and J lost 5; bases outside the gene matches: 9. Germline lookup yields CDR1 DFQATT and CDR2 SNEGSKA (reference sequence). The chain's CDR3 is CSARDPGRAGDEQYF. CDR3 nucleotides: TGCAGTGCTAGAGATCCCGGGAGGGCCGGTGACGAGCAGTACTTC.

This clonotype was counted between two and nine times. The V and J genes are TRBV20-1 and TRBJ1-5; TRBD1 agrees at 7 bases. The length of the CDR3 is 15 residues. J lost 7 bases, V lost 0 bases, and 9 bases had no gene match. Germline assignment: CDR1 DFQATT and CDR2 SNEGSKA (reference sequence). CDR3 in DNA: TGCAGTGCTAGAGATCAGGCACAGGGGTGGCAGCCCCAGCATTTT. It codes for CSARDQAQGWQPQHF.

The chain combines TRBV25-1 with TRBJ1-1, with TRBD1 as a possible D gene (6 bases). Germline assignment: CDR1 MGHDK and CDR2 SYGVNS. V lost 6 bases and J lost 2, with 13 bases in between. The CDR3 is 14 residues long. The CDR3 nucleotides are TGTGCCAGCAGCTCCGGGACAATTAACACTGAAGCTTTCTTT. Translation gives CASSSGTINTEAFF.

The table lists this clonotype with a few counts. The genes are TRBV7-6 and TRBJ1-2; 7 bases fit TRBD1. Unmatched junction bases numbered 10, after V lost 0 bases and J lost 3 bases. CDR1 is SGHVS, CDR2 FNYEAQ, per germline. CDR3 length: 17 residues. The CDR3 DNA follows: TGTGCCAGCAGCTTAGCCCCCGGACAGGACGGGTACTATGGCTACACCTTC. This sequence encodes CASSLAPGQDGYYGYTF.